This paragraph reports one TCR beta chain. The antigen is not known. The CDR3 length is 13 residues. Unmatched junction bases numbered 7, after V lost 5 bases and J lost 8 bases. The V gene's germline CDR1 is SGHRS and CDR2 YFSETQ. The data stem from a study of post-analysis software for immune sequencing data. About the study: The study covered relapsing-remitting, secondary progressive and progressive-relapsing courses of multiple sclerosis. General study results and limits: Controls significantly exceeded multiple sclerosis patients in normalized Chao1 diversity. Analysis by F measure revealed that same-batch samples clustered strongly together. Higher frequency in patients than in controls was seen for about five TRBV segments, with TRBV5-6, TRBV5-1 and TRBV20-1 among them.

Included in the TCR beta cDNA libraries were unique molecular identifiers. TCRdb re-called the PCR reads with MiXCR, one entry per CDR3 protein. The repertoire includes approximately 660,000 distinct CDR3 sequences, approximately 59% of them detected once, and approximately 10% sits in the top ten. The source is a girl aged 2 to 9 with multiple sclerosis. Sequencing used blood. The chain employs TRBV5-1 and TRBJ1-2, with 9 bases that match TRBD1. The CDR3, as DNA: TGCGCCAGCAGTCCACAGGGGGCGTCGGGCTACACCTTC. This gives the protein CASSPQGASGYTF.